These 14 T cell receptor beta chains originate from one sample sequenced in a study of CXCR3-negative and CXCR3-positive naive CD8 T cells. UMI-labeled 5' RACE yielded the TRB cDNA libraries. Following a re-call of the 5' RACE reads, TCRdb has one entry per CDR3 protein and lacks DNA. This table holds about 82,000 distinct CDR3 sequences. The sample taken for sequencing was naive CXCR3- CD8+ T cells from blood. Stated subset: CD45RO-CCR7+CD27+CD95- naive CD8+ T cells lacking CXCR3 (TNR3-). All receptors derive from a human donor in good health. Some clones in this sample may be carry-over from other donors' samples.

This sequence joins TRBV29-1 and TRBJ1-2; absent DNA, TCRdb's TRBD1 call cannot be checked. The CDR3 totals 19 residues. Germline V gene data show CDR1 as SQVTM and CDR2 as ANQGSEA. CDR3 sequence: CSVEFLYSTGPNGGNGYTF.

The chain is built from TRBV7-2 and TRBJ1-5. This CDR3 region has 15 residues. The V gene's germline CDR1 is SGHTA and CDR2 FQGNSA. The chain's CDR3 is CASSLGQGFNQPQHF.

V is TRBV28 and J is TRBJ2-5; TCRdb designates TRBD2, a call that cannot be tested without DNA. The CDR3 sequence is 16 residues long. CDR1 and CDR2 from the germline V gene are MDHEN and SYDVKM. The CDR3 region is CASSFRREGQRETQYF.

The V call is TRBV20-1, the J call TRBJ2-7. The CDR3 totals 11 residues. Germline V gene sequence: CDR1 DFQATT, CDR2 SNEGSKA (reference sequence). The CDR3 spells CSASQSYEQYF.

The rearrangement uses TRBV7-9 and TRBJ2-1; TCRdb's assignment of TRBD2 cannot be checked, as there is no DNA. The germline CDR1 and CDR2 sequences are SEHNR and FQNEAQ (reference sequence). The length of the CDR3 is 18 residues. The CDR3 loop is CASSQGASGGSSYNEQFF.

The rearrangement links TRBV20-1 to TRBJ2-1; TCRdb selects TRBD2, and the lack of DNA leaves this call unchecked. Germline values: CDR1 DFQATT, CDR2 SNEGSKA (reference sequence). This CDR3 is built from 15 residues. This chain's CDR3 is CSARADSGVYNEQFF.

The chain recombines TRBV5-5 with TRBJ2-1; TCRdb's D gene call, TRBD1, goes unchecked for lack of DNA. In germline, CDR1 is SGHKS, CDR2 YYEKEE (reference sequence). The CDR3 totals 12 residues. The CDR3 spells CASSFQGVEQFF.

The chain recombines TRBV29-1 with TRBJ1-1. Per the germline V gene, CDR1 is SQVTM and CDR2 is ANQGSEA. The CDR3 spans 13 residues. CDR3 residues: CSVEWGGYTEAFF.

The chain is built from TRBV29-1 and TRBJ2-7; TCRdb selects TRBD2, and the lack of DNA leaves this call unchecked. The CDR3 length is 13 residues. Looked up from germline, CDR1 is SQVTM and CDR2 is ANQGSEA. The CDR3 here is CSVRDSGTYEQYF.

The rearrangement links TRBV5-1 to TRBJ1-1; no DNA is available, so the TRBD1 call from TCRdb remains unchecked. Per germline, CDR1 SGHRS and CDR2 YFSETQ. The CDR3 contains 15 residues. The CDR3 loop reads CASSTAGQGNTEAFF.

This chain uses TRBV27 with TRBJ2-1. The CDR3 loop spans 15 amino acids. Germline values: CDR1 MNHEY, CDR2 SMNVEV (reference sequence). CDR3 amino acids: CASSSRGGSYNEQFF.

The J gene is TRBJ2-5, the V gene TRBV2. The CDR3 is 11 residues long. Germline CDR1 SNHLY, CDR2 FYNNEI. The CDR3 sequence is CASSEGETQYF.

CDR3 residues: CASSLQGAGSPLHF. The chain couples TRBV27 to TRBJ1-6; without DNA, the TCRdb call of TRBD1 cannot be checked. The CDR3 contains 14 residues. From germline, CDR1 is MNHEY and CDR2 SMNVEV (reference sequence).

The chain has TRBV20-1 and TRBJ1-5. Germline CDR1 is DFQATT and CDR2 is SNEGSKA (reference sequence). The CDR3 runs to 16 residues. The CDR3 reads CSARDRAAASNQPQHF.